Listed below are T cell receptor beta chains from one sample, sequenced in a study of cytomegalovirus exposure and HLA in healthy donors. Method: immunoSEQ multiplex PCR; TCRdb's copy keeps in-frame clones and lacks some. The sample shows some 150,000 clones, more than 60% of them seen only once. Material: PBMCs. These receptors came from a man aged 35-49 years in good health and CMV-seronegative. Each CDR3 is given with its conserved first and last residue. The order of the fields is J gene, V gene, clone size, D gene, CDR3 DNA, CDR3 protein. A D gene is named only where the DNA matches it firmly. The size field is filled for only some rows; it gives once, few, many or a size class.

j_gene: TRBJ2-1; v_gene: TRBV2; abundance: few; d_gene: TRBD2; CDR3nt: TGTGCCAGCCTAGCGGGGGGGAGCTCCTACAATGAGCAGTTCTTC; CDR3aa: CASLAGGSSYNEQFF
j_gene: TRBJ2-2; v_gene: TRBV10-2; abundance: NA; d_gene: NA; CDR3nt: TGCGCCAGCAGCAGGATCGGGGAGCTGTTTTTT; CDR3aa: CASSRIGELFF
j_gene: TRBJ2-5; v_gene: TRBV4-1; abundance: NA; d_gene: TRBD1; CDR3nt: TGCGCCAGCAGCCAACCCCAGGGGGCGTGGGAGACCCAGTACTTC; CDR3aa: CASSQPQGAWETQYF
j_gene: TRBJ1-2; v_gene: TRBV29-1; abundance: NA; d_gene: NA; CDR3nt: TGCAGCGTTCCAGGGTATGGCTACACCTTC; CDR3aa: CSVPGYGYTF
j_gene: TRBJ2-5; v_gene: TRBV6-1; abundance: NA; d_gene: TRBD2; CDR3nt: TGTGCCAGCAGTGAACCCGGGGGGGGTGAGACCCAGTACTTC; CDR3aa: CASSEPGGGETQYF
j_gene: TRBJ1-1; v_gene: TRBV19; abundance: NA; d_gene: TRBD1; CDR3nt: TGTGCCAGTAGTTCGACAGGGGGGAACACTGAAGCTTTCTTT; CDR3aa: CASSSTGGNTEAFF
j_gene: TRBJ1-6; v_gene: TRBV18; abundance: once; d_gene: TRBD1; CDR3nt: TGTGCCAGCTCACAGGGACAGGGTAATTCACCCCTCCACTTT; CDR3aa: CASSQGQGNSPLHF
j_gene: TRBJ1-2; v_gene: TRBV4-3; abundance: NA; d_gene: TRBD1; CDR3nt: TGCGCCAGCAGCCAAGGACAGGGCTCCCTCGCTAACTATGGCTACACCTTC; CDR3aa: CASSQGQGSLANYGYTF
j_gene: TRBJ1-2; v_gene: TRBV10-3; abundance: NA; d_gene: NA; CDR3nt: TGTGCCATCAGTGAGGGGGAGGGCTATGGCTACACCTTC; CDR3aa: CAISEGEGYGYTF
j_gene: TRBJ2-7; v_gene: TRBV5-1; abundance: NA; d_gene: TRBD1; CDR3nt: TGCGCCAGCAGCTTGGAAGCAGGGGGTAGTAACGAGCAGTACTTC; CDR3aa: CASSLEAGGSNEQYF
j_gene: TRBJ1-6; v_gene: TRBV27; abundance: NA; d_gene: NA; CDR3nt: TGTGCCAGCAGTTTAGGGGACGGGACTGGACCCCTCCACTTT; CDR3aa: CASSLGDGTGPLHF
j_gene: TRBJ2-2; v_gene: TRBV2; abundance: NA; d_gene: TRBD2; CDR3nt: TGTGCCAGCAGTGAGGGGGGGTACACCGGGGAGCTGTTTTTT; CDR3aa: CASSEGGYTGELFF
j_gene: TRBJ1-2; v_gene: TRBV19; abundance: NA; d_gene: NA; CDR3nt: TGTGCCAGTAGTCCGCGTGGGGCGGGGGTCTATGGCTACACCTTC; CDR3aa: CASSPRGAGVYGYTF
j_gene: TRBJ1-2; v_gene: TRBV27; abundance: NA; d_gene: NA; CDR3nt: TGTGCCAGCAGTTTTCAACAGGGTGATGGCTACACCTTC; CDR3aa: CASSFQQGDGYTF
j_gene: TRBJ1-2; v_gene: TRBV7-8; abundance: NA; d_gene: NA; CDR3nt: TGTGCCAGCACCCCCCAACCGGCAGGGAGGGACTATGGCTACACCTTC; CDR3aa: CASTPQPAGRDYGYTF
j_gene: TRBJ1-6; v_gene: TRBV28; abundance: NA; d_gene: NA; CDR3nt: TGTGCCAGCAGTTTCGGTTTCTCCTATAATTCACCCCTCCACTTT; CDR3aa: CASSFGFSYNSPLHF